The sequence of this TCR beta chain was determined in a study of OX40 agonist ivuxolimab in advanced cancers. Trimming took off 1 base at V and 2 bases at J, with 8 bases between the two ends. This CDR3 comprises 14 residues. Germline loops: CDR1 MGHRA, CDR2 YSYEKL. Using immunoSEQ multiplex PCR, the repertoire was profiled, and TCRdb retains in-frame clones only, with some absent. The sample gives about 29,000 clones, roughly 80% of which show up once; 29% is in the top ten. The origin of this receptor is an adult with an advanced solid tumor such as melanoma, head and neck, liver or kidney cancer. The sequencing used CD4+ or CD8+ T cells sorted from blood, collected in a trial of the OX40 agonist ivuxolimab. The rearrangement links TRBV4-1 to TRBJ2-5; no clear D. CDR3 DNA sequence: TGCGCCAGCAGCCAAGTAGCCAAACAAGAGACCCAGTACTTC. Translating it yields CASSQVAKQETQYF.